The 10 T cell receptor beta chains below come from one sample, sequenced in a study of T cell changes during pregnancy in multiple sclerosis. Sequencing used immunoSEQ multiplex PCR; TCRdb keeps in-frame clones, though not all of them. The sample gives roughly 100,000 clones, around 91% of which show up once; 1.5% to 2% is in the top ten. This specimen was peripheral blood, taken after pregnancy. The receptors here all came from a female donor in good health, enrolled as a control in a pregnancy study.

This chain uses TRBV7-3 with TRBJ2-3; 8 nucleotides agree with TRBD1. CDR3 length equals 16 residues. V lost 2 bases to trimming and J lost 0 bases; unmatched junction nucleotides: 4. Germline CDR1 is SGHTA and CDR2 is FQGTGA. The CDR3 reads CASSLGQGTSTDTQYF. In nucleotides, the CDR3 is TGTGCCAGCAGCTTAGGACAGGGCACTAGCACAGATACGCAGTATTTT.

This chain joins TRBV28 and TRBJ1-5; 7 bases are a match to TRBD1. CDR3 length: 14 residues. Germline loops: CDR1 MDHEN, CDR2 SYDVKM. V lost 4 bases to trimming and J lost 6 bases; unmatched junction nucleotides: 6. CDR3: CASSSSGGPQPQHF. The CDR3 DNA reads TGTGCCAGCAGTTCCTCAGGGGGACCTCAGCCCCAGCATTTT. The whole variable domain, remainder taken from reference TRBV28 and TRBJ1-5, is DVKVTQSSRYLVKRTGEKVFLECVQDMDHENMFWYRQDPGLGLRLIYFSYDVKMKEKGDIPEGYSVSREKKERFSLILESASTNQTSMYLCASSSSGGPQPQHFGDGTRLSIL.

V is TRBV5-5 and J is TRBJ2-2; D perhaps matches TRBD1 (6 bases). Per the germline V gene, CDR1 is SGHKS and CDR2 is YYEKEE (reference sequence). CDR3 size: 16 residues. Deletions cut 2 bases from V and 1 base from J, with 12 bases between. The CDR3 region is CASSLGQSQNTGELFF. CDR3 DNA sequence: TGTGCCAGCAGCTTAGGACAGAGCCAGAACACCGGGGAGCTGTTTTTT.

This chain links TRBV11-2 with TRBJ2-7; the D gene is possibly TRBD1 (5 bases). The germline V gene encodes CDR1 SGHAT and CDR2 FQNNGV. Trimming shortened V by 1 base and J by 6 bases, and 10 bases separated the two germline ends. CDR3 length: 13 residues. DNA of the CDR3: TGTGCCAGCAGCTTAGGGGTCGACAGCGAGCAGTACTTC. Protein sequence: CASSLGVDSEQYF.

This chain uses TRBV19 with TRBJ2-5; D might be TRBD1 (6 bases). Between the trimmed V and J ends, which lost 7 bases and 5 bases, there was a span of 20 bases. This CDR3 has 15 amino acids. Per the germline V gene, CDR1 is LNHDA and CDR2 is SQIVND (reference sequence). The CDR3 is CASTQRAGVRETQYF. The CDR3, as DNA: TGTGCCAGTACCCAGAGGGCAGGGGTTAGGGAGACCCAGTACTTC.

V usage is TRBV2 and J usage is TRBJ1-2; weak D call: TRBD1 (5 bases). Germline CDR1 reads SNHLY; CDR2 reads FYNNEI. V lost 4 bases to trimming and J lost 8 bases, with 17 bases between them. The CDR3 has 14 residues. The CDR3 DNA reads as TGTGCCAGCAGTGGGTTTGCAGGGAGGGGAGGCTACACCTTC. Translation: CASSGFAGRGGYTF.

The V gene is TRBV7-2, the J gene TRBJ1-1; D is unresolved. V gave up 1 base and J gave up 4 bases, with 10 bases separating them. The CDR3 extends over 14 amino acids. Germline V gene sequence: CDR1 SGHTA, CDR2 FQGNSA. This chain's CDR3 is CASSLDSGSTEAFF. The CDR3 nucleotides are TGTGCCAGCAGCTTAGATTCGGGGAGCACTGAAGCTTTCTTT.

The chain carries TRBV2 and TRBJ1-1; D gene unclear. Trimming pared 7 bases from V and 0 bases from J, leaving 12 bases between. Germline CDR1 SNHLY, CDR2 FYNNEI. This CDR3 is 14 amino acids long. This CDR3 reads CASTPREVNTEAFF. DNA of the CDR3: TGTGCCAGCACCCCTCGTGAGGTGAACACTGAAGCTTTCTTT. The full variable domain, in which reference TRBV2 and TRBJ1-1 provide the parts outside the CDR3, is EPEVTQTPSHQVTQMGQEVILRCVPISNHLYFYWYRQILGQKVEFLVSFYNNEISEKSEIFDDQFSVERPDGSNFTLKIRSTKLEDSAMYFCASTPREVNTEAFFGQGTRLTVV.

The chain couples TRBV18 to TRBJ2-5; TRBD1 matches 10 bases. Germline V gives CDR1 KGHSH, CDR2 LQKENI. The CDR3 is 16 residues long. V dropped 0 bases and J dropped 4; count of bases not matched to a gene: 5. The chain's CDR3 is CASSPPKGQGRETQYF. The CDR3 DNA sequence: TGTGCCAGCTCACCACCGAAGGGACAGGGGAGAGAGACCCAGTACTTC.

The V call is TRBV7-9, the J call TRBJ2-1, with TRBD1 matching 7 bases. CDR1 and CDR2 from the germline V gene are SEHNR and FQNEAQ (reference sequence). The CDR3 contains 16 residues. Trimming cost V 4 bases and J 2 bases; bases outside gene matches: 8. The CDR3 reads CASSSQDRVPYNEQFF. The DNA of the CDR3 is TGTGCCAGCAGCTCTCAAGACAGGGTCCCCTACAATGAGCAGTTCTTC. The full variable domain, in which reference TRBV7-9 and TRBJ2-1 provide the parts outside the CDR3, is DTGVSQNPRHKITKRGQNVTFRCDPISEHNRLYWYRQTLGQGPEFLTYFQNEAQLEKSRLLSDRFSAERPKGSFSTLEIQRTEQGDSAMYLCASSSQDRVPYNEQFFGPGTRLTVL.